Given below is one TCR beta chain in context. Its target is not known. The donors (healthy individuals) were bone marrow donors. The primer mix had 60 Vbeta and 13 Jbeta primers. Using immunoSEQ multiplex PCR, the repertoire was profiled, and TCRdb retains in-frame clones only, with some absent. The sample contains about 160,000 clones, approximately 82% of which appear only once. This sample was included in a study of cytomegalovirus exposure and HLA in healthy donors. Broader study findings: Presence/absence analyses supposed approximately even sequencing depth among donors.

The germline gives CDR1 DFQATT, CDR2 SNEGSKA (reference sequence). This CDR3 has 11 residues. Sequenced: PBMCs. The clonotype originates from a male donor in good health and CMV-seronegative. The chain carries TRBV20-1 and TRBJ2-3; the D gene is possibly TRBD1 (6 bases). The CDR3 bases are TGCAGGGATGGGGGCTTAGATACGCAGTATTTT. Protein sequence: CRDGGLDTQYF.